The 32 T cell receptor beta chains reported below all come from one sample, sequenced in a study of cytomegalovirus exposure and HLA in healthy donors. This PCR relied on a set of 60 Vbeta primers and 13 Jbeta primers. Clones were sequenced by immunoSEQ multiplex PCR, and TCRdb holds only the in-frame ones, with some missing. The sample carries 110,000 to 150,000 clones, about three quarters recorded once. Sequenced material: PBMCs. The receptors derive from a woman aged 25 to 39 in good health and CMV-seronegative.

This clone has a single count. Here the CDR3 reads CASSPGQGRNTIYF. The CDR3 DNA is TGTGCCAGCAGTCCGGGACAGGGCCGAAACACCATATATTTT. The chain employs TRBV9 and TRBJ1-3, with TRBD1 identical over 9 bases. Germline CDR1 SGDLS, CDR2 YYNGEE. V was clipped by 5 bases and J by 5 bases; unmatched bases: 5. The CDR3 has 14 residues.

This clone was counted a single time. The chain combines TRBV6-5 with TRBJ2-3; possibly TRBD2 for D (6 bases). This CDR3 region has 15 residues. Germline V gene lookup returns CDR1 MNHEY and CDR2 SVGAGI. Between the trimmed V and J ends, which lost 7 bases and 2 bases, there was a span of 16 bases. CDR3 DNA: TGTGCCAGCAAGTCTCCCGGGGGAGACACAGATACGCAGTATTTT. Residues: CASKSPGGDTDTQYF.

The sample holds a few counts of this clone. This sequence joins TRBV2 and TRBJ1-6; D is possibly TRBD1 (5 bases). CDR3 length: 15 residues. V dropped 1 base and J dropped 10 bases, with 14 bases sitting between them. Germline V CDR1 and CDR2: SNHLY, FYNNEI. The CDR3 region is CASSEVGQVESPLHF. CDR3 in DNA: TGTGCCAGCAGTGAAGTGGGGCAGGTTGAATCACCCCTCCACTTT.

This sequence joins TRBV9 and TRBJ2-3; 8 bases line up with TRBD2. With V trimmed by 2 bases and J by 2 bases, 10 bases remained unmatched. Germline V lookup: CDR1 SGDLS, CDR2 YYNGEE. The CDR3 is made up of 17 amino acids. DNA of the CDR3: TGTGCCAGCAGCGTCTTAGGCGGGGGGCCTAACACAGATACGCAGTATTTT. This gives the protein CASSVLGGGPNTDTQYF.

The J gene is TRBJ2-3, the V gene TRBV4-1, with a possible D match to TRBD2 (5 bases). Trimming shortened V by 0 bases and J by 1 base, and 17 bases separated the two germline ends. The CDR3 consists of 18 residues. The germline V gene encodes CDR1 MGHRA and CDR2 YSYEKL. The CDR3 spells CASSQEREAAWGTDTQYF. The CDR3 DNA sequence: TGCGCCAGCAGCCAAGAGAGAGAAGCGGCCTGGGGCACAGATACGCAGTATTTT.

A single count supports this clone. V and J are TRBV28 and TRBJ1-3; 9 nucleotides agree with TRBD1. The CDR3 runs to 15 residues. Trimming at V came to 5 bases and at J to 10 bases, leaving 12 bases not matched to a gene. Germline V gives CDR1 MDHEN, CDR2 SYDVKM. The CDR3 protein is CASSPTVPGQGTIYF. CDR3 DNA: TGTGCCAGCAGTCCAACCGTGCCGGGACAGGGAACCATATATTTT.

The chain carries TRBV5-1 and TRBJ1-5; possible D gene TRBD1, 5 bases. V was trimmed by 0 bases and J by 6 bases, leaving 13 bases between them. Germline CDR1 is SGHRS and CDR2 is YFSETQ. The CDR3 is 15 residues long. CDR3 sequence: CASSLGGGQGQPQHF. In nucleotides, the CDR3 is TGCGCCAGCAGCTTGGGGGGTGGTCAGGGTCAGCCCCAGCATTTT. Full variable domain (missing parts from reference TRBV5-1 and TRBJ1-5): KAGVTQTPRYLIKTRGQQVTLSCSPISGHRSVSWYQQTPGQGLQFLFEYFSETQRNKGNFPGRFSGRQFSNSRSEMNVSTLELGDSALYLCASSLGGGQGQPQHFGDGTRLSIL.

This clone has only a few counts. The chain employs TRBV7-9 and TRBJ2-7; a possible D gene is TRBD2 (5 bases). V was shortened by 5 bases and J by 4 bases, with 12 bases between the two germline ends. CDR3 length: 13 amino acids. Germline V lookup: CDR1 SEHNR, CDR2 FQNEAQ (reference sequence). The CDR3 region has the DNA TGTGCCAGCAGCCCAAGGACTTCATACGAGCAGTACTTC. This codes for CASSPRTSYEQYF.

A single count supports this clone. CDR3 sequence reads: CASSQDLGDTIYF. DNA of the CDR3: TGCGCCAGCAGCCAAGACTTAGGAGACACCATATATTTT. This sequence joins TRBV4-3 and TRBJ1-3; D is unresolved. Germline lookup yields CDR1 LGHNA and CDR2 YSLEER. V dropped 0 bases and J dropped 8 bases, with 8 bases sitting between them. The CDR3 runs 13 residues.

The chain carries TRBV4-1 and TRBJ2-7, with D perhaps matching TRBD1 (5 bases). Between the trimmed V and J ends, which lost 0 bases and 6 bases, there was a span of 12 bases. The CDR3 extends over 14 amino acids. The germline gives CDR1 MGHRA, CDR2 YSYEKL. The CDR3 here is CASSQEQGSPEQYF. Written as DNA, the CDR3 is TGCGCCAGCAGCCAAGAGCAGGGTTCTCCCGAGCAGTACTTC.

V and J are TRBV12-5 and TRBJ1-5; D gene unclear. Germline V gives CDR1 LGHNT, CDR2 FRNRAP. The CDR3 loop spans 14 amino acids. The germline V and J ends were trimmed by 5 bases and 4 bases, with 12 bases remaining between them. CDR3 protein: CASGPDGSNQPQHF. The CDR3 coding sequence is TGTGCTAGTGGTCCTGACGGGTCAAATCAGCCCCAGCATTTT. The whole variable domain, remainder taken from reference TRBV12-5 and TRBJ1-5, is DARVTQTPRHKVTEMGQEVTMRCQPILGHNTVFWYRQTMMQGLELLAYFRNRAPLDDSGMPKDRFSAEMPDATLATLKIQPSEPRDSAVYFCASGPDGSNQPQHFGDGTRLSIL.

This clone came up a few times. V gene TRBV11-2 combines with J gene TRBJ2-7, with TRBD1 matching 7 bases. Germline CDR1 is SGHAT and CDR2 is FQNNGV. Germline trimming cut 2 bases from V and 2 bases from J; bases unmatched to any gene: 12. The CDR3 has 17 amino acids. CDR3: CASSLRTDRVRAYEQYF. The CDR3 DNA follows: TGTGCCAGCAGCTTAAGGACCGACAGGGTCCGTGCCTACGAGCAGTACTTC.

The J gene is TRBJ2-7, the V gene TRBV11-2; 8 nucleotides agree with TRBD1. The CDR3 consists of 14 residues. V dropped 3 bases and J dropped 6; count of bases not matched to a gene: 7. Germline CDR1 SGHAT, CDR2 FQNNGV. DNA for the CDR3: TGTGCCAGCAGCTTTAGTGACAGGGGAACCGAGCAGTACTTC. Encoded protein: CASSFSDRGTEQYF.

The chain employs TRBV29-1 and TRBJ1-1; 12 nucleotides align to TRBD1. Trimming cost V 6 bases and J 4 bases; bases outside gene matches: 21. There are 19 residues in the CDR3. The germline V gene has CDR1 SQVTM and CDR2 ANQGSEA. The CDR3 sequence: CSVPSGGTGGAKGPTEAFF. The CDR3, as DNA: TGCAGCGTCCCCTCTGGAGGGACAGGGGGCGCAAAGGGCCCCACTGAAGCTTTCTTT.

In its sample, this clone was seen a few times. V and J are TRBV19 and TRBJ1-2; D is unclear. Germline V gives CDR1 LNHDA, CDR2 SQIVND (reference sequence). The CDR3 sequence is 12 residues long. Trimming removed 1 base at V and 8 bases at J, with 8 bases between. CDR3 nucleotide sequence: TGTGCCAGTAGTATAGTGGCAGGCGGCTACACCTTC. Encoded protein: CASSIVAGGYTF.

The chain is built from TRBV6-6 and TRBJ2-2, with D possibly matching TRBD2 (6 bases). V was clipped by 6 bases and J by 8 bases, with 13 bases between them. The CDR3 has 13 residues. Per the germline V gene, CDR1 is MNHNY and CDR2 is SVGAGI (reference sequence). The CDR3 coding sequence is TGTGCCAGCAGACTAGCAGGAGGGGGGGAGCTGTTTTTT. This gives the protein CASRLAGGGELFF.

The chain carries TRBV25-1 and TRBJ1-2; D possibly corresponds to TRBD1 (6 bases). Germline values: CDR1 MGHDK, CDR2 SYGVNS. V lost 6 bases and J lost 3, with 11 bases in between. The CDR3 sequence is 13 residues long. The CDR3 is CASSTTGDYGYTF. The CDR3 DNA reads as TGTGCCAGCAGCACGACAGGCGACTATGGCTACACCTTC.

The chain recombines TRBV27 with TRBJ2-5, with D possibly being TRBD2 (6 bases). CDR3 length equals 15 residues. Trimming removed 0 bases from V and 2 bases from J, with 10 bases in between. Germline V gene sequence: CDR1 MNHEY, CDR2 SMNVEV (reference sequence). The CDR3 coding sequence is TGTGCCAGCAGTTTATCAGAGGGGAGGCAAGAGACCCAGTACTTC. Translated: CASSLSEGRQETQYF.

The chain recombines TRBV28 with TRBJ1-1; 7 bases are shared with TRBD1. With 6 bases clipped from V and 1 base from J, the junction kept 5 bases outside the gene matches. From germline, CDR1 is MDHEN and CDR2 SYDVKM. The CDR3 spans 14 residues. The CDR3 bases are TGTGCCAGCAGATCCGGGACAGAGAACACTGAAGCTTTCTTT. The encoded protein is CASRSGTENTEAFF.

The count of this clone is one. V is TRBV12-2 and J is TRBJ2-7; the table's D gene call, TRBD1, was not cross checked with the DNA. TRBV12-2 is a listed pseudogene. The CDR3 runs 15 residues. The CDR3 nucleotides read TGTGCAAGTCGCTTAGACACAGGGGACTCTTCCGAGCAGTACTTC. It specifies CASRLDTGDSSEQYF.

The chain recombines TRBV1 with TRBJ2-7; the D call of TRBD2 is as the table states it, not checked on the DNA. TRBV1 is a documented pseudogene. This CDR3 has 16 amino acids. The CDR3, as DNA: TGCACCAGCAGCCAACCCTCGGGGGACCCTCTCTACGAGCAGTACTTC. It is translated as CTSSQPSGDPLYEQYF.

V and J are TRBV4-1 and TRBJ1-1; D unclear. Per the germline V gene, CDR1 is MGHRA and CDR2 is YSYEKL. The CDR3 runs to 16 residues. Trimming took off 0 bases at V and 3 bases at J, with 14 bases between the two ends. The CDR3 sequence: CASSQEVSRRDTEAFF. The CDR3 nucleotides are TGCGCCAGCAGCCAAGAGGTCAGTCGTCGGGACACTGAAGCTTTCTTT.

The CDR3 protein is CASSLVDSASRNSPLHF. In DNA form, the CDR3 reads TGCGCCAGCAGCTTGGTGGACAGCGCGTCCCGTAATTCACCCCTCCACTTT. This chain joins TRBV5-1 and TRBJ1-6, with D possibly matching TRBD1 (6 bases). CDR1 is SGHRS, CDR2 YFSETQ, per germline. This CDR3 contains 17 residues. V was pared by 0 bases and J by 6 bases, with 16 bases between.

The chain employs TRBV5-1 and TRBJ2-3; D uncertain. Trimming removed 0 bases from V and 2 bases from J, with 7 bases in between. The CDR3 loop spans 14 amino acids. Germline loops: CDR1 SGHRS, CDR2 YFSETQ. CDR3 sequence reads: CASSLVRVTDTQYF. Here the CDR3 DNA reads TGCGCCAGCAGCTTGGTACGGGTCACAGATACGCAGTATTTT.

This clone was recorded a few times. This chain uses TRBV30 with TRBJ1-2, with 9 bases lining up with TRBD1. Germline CDR1 and CDR2: GTSNPN and SVGIG (reference sequence). V shed 6 bases, J shed 7 bases, and the junction held 15 bases outside the gene matches. There are 15 residues in the CDR3. CDR3 bases: TGTGCCTGCAGGGTCCCGGGACAGGGAGGCCTTGGCTACACCTTC. The encoded protein is CACRVPGQGGLGYTF.

This clone was seen only a few times. The chain uses TRBV19 and TRBJ1-1, with TRBD1 matching 9 bases. The CDR3 is 17 amino acids. Germline CDR1 LNHDA, CDR2 SQIVND (reference sequence). V was clipped by 5 bases and J by 1 base; unmatched bases: 11. For the CDR3, the DNA is TGTGCCAGTAGTCCCATTCCGGGACAGGGTCCGAACACTGAAGCTTTCTTT. The encoded protein is CASSPIPGQGPNTEAFF.

The chain carries TRBV7-2 and TRBJ2-1, with D perhaps TRBD2 (6 bases). Germline CDR1 is SGHTA and CDR2 is FQGNSA. CDR3 length: 17 residues. The V end lost 0 bases, the J end lost 2 bases, and 14 bases lay between the germline ends. The CDR3 DNA reads TGTGCCAGCAGCTTAGCGGACGGACTACTCGCCTACAATGAGCAGTTCTTC. This gives the protein CASSLADGLLAYNEQFF.

The genes are TRBV2 and TRBJ1-1, with unresolved D. CDR1 and CDR2 (germline): SNHLY, FYNNEI. V was shortened by 6 bases and J by 1 base, with 12 bases between the two germline ends. This CDR3 has 14 residues. CDR3 loop: CASSLGRENTEAFF. Written as DNA, the CDR3 is TGTGCCAGCAGCCTAGGACGGGAGAACACTGAAGCTTTCTTT.

This clone was seen only a few times. This chain uses TRBV27 with TRBJ1-5; D is possibly TRBD1 (6 bases). Germline CDR1 is MNHEY and CDR2 is SMNVEV (reference sequence). V shed 5 bases and J shed 1 base, with 12 bases lying between them. CDR3 length: 15 amino acids. CDR3: CASSPRGSSNQPQHF. Here the CDR3 DNA reads TGTGCCAGCAGTCCCAGGGGTTCGAGCAATCAGCCCCAGCATTTT.

The genes are TRBV2 and TRBJ2-1; weak D call: TRBD1 (6 bases). Germline values: CDR1 SNHLY, CDR2 FYNNEI. The CDR3 is made up of 15 amino acids. V dropped 6 bases and J dropped 5 bases, with 17 bases sitting between them. The CDR3 DNA reads as TGTGCCAGCAGGGGGACACAGGGTGTCGACAATGAGCAGTTCTTC. Protein product: CASRGTQGVDNEQFF.

This CDR3 reads CASSTTSGGVHEQFF. CDR3 coding DNA: TGTGCCAGCAGCACTACTAGCGGGGGGGTACATGAGCAGTTCTTC. This sequence joins TRBV11-2 and TRBJ2-1, with TRBD2 matching 13 bases. The CDR3 sequence is 15 residues long. V lost 5 bases to trimming and J lost 8 bases; unmatched junction nucleotides: 6. The germline CDR1 and CDR2 sequences are SGHAT and FQNNGV.

V is TRBV27 and J is TRBJ2-1; a weak D match, TRBD1 (6 bases). Germline V CDR1 and CDR2: MNHEY, SMNVEV (reference sequence). This CDR3 has 12 amino acids. The ends were cut back, 6 bases at V and 9 bases at J, with 12 bases in the middle. The CDR3 sequence is CASSHQGIEQFF. The CDR3 coding sequence is TGTGCCAGCAGCCACCAGGGGATTGAGCAGTTCTTC.